This TCR beta chain was sequenced for a study of T cell changes during pregnancy in multiple sclerosis. This clone was seen a handful of times. Germline V CDR1 and CDR2: MGHDK, SYGVNS. The CDR3 totals 16 residues. With 1 base removed from V and 2 bases from J, the gap between germline ends came to 15 bases. Measured with immunoSEQ multiplex PCR; TCRdb has only the in-frame clones, and not every one. This repertoire shows under 85,000 clones, around nine tenths found once; its top ten account for roughly 1.5%. This TCR derives from a female donor with multiple sclerosis, enrolled in a pregnancy study. Specimen: peripheral blood, collected in the third trimester of pregnancy. The chain combines TRBV25-1 with TRBJ2-7, with D perhaps matching TRBD1 (6 bases). The CDR3 nucleotides read TGTGCCAGCAGTGAATTGGGGGCCGCAGGAGCCTACGAGCAGTACTTC. This translates into CASSELGAAGAYEQYF.